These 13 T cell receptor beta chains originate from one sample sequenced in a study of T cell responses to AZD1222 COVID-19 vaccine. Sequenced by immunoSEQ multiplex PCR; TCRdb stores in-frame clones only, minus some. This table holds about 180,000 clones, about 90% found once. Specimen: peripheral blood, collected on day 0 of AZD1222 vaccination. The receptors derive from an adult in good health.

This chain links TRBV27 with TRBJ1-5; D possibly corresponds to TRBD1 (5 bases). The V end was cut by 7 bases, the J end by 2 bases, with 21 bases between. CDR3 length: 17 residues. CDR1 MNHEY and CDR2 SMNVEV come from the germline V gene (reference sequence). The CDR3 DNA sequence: TGTGCCAGCAACCCGGGCAGGGTGGGAGCTCGCAATCAGCCCCAGCATTTT. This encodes CASNPGRVGARNQPQHF.

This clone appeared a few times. The CDR3, as DNA: TGTGCCAGCAGCGCGGGACTAGCTGTCACCTACGAGCAGTACTTC. This gives the protein CASSAGLAVTYEQYF. The chain couples TRBV28 to TRBJ2-7; 9 bases fit TRBD2. After removal of 6 bases from V and 2 bases from J, the junction contained 8 bases not matched to a gene. CDR1 and CDR2 from the germline V gene are MDHEN and SYDVKM. The CDR3 covers 15 residues.

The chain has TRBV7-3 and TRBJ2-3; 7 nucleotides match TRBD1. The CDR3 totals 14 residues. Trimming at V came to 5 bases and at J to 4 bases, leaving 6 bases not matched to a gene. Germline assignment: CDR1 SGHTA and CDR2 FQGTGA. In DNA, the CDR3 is TGTGCCAGCAGCGTCGACAGGGAAGCAGATACGCAGTATTTT. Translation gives CASSVDREADTQYF.

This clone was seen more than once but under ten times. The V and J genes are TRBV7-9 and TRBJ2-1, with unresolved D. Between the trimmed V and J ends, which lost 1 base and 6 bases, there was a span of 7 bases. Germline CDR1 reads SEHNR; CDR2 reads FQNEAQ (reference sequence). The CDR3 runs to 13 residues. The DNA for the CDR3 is TGTGCCAGCAGCTTAGATGGTGGCAATGAGCAGTTCTTC. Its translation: CASSLDGGNEQFF.

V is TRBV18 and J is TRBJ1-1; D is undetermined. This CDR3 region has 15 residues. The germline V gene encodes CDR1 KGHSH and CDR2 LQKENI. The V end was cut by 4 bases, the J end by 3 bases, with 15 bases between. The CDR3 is CASSLSAGPDTEAFF. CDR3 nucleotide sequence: TGTGCCAGCTCACTATCCGCCGGTCCTGACACTGAAGCTTTCTTT.

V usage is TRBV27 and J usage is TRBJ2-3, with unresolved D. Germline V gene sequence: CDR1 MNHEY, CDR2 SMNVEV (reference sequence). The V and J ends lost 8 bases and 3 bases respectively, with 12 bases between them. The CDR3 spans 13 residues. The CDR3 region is CASLLLGTDTQYF. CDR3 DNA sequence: TGTGCCAGCCTTCTTTTGGGGACAGATACGCAGTATTTT.

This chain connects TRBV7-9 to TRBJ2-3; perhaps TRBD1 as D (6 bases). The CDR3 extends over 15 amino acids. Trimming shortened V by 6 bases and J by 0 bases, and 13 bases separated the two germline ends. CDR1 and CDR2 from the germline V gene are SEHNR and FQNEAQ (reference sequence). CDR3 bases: TGTGCCAGCAGGACAGGTTTACTCAGCACAGATACGCAGTATTTT. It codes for CASRTGLLSTDTQYF.

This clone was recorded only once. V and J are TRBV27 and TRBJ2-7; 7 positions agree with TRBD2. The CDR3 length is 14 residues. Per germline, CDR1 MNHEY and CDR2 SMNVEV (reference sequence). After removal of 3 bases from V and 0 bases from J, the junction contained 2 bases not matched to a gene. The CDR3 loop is CASSFAGVSYEQYF. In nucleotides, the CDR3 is TGTGCCAGCAGTTTTGCGGGGGTCTCCTACGAGCAGTACTTC.

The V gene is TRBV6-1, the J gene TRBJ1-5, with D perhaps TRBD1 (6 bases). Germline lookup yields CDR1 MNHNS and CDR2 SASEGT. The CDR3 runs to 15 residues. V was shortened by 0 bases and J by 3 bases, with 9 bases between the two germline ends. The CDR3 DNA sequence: TGTGCCAGCAGTGAAGCACAGGGAAACAATCAGCCCCAGCATTTT. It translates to CASSEAQGNNQPQHF.

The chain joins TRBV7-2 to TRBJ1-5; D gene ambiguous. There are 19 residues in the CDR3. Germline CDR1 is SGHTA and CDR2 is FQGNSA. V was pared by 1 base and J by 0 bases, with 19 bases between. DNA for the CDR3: TGTGCCAGCAGCTTAGTTGACCGAGGGATGCTCTATAGCAATCAGCCCCAGCATTTT. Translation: CASSLVDRGMLYSNQPQHF.

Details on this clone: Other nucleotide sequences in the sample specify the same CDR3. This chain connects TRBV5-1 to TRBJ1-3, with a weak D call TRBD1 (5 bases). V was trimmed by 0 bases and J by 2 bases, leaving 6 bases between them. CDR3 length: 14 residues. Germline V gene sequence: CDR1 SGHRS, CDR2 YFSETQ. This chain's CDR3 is CASSLGGAGNTIYF. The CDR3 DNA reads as TGCGCCAGCAGCTTGGGAGGGGCTGGAAACACCATATATTTT.

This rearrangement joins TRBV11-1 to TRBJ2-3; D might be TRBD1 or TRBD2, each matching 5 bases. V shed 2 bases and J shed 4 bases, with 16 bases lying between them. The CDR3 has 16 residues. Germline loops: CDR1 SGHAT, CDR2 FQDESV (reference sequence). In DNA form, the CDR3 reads TGTGCCAGCAGCTTACGGGGACCTTTCCTGTCAGATACGCAGTATTTT. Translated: CASSLRGPFLSDTQYF.

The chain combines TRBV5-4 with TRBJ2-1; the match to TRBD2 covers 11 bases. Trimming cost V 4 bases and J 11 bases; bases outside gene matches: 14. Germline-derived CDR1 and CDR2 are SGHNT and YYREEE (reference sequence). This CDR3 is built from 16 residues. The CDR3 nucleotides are TGTGCCAGCAGCCCCCGCGTTGTAGCGGGGGGGCATCAGCAGTTCTTC. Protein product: CASSPRVVAGGHQQFF.